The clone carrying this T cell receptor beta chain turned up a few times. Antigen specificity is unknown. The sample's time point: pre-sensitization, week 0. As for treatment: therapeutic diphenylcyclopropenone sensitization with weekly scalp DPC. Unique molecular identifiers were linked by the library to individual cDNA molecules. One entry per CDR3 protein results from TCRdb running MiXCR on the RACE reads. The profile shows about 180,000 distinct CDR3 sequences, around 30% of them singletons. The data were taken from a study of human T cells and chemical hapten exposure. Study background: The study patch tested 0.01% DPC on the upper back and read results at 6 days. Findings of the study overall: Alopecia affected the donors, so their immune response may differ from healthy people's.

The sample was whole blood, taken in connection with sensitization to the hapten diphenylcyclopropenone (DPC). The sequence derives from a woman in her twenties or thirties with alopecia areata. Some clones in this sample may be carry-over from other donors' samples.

DNA for the CDR3: TGTGCCAGCAGCACCGGGACTAGATACGAGCAGTACTTC. Translation gives CASSTGTRYEQYF. The chain joins TRBV5-6 to TRBJ2-7, with 8 bases matching TRBD2. The CDR3 extends over 13 amino acids. Germline CDR1 SGHDT, CDR2 YYEEEE. Trimming cost V 4 bases and J 4 bases; bases outside gene matches: 4.